Listed below are T cell receptor beta chains from one sample, sequenced in a study of early T cells in non-severe SARS-CoV-2 infection. TCRdb processed the 5' RACE reads anew with MiXCR; each CDR3 protein has one entry. This table holds some 75,000 distinct CDR3 sequences, around 15% found once. Sequencing used whole blood. The source is an adult who was a healthcare worker with PCR-confirmed SARS-CoV-2 infection or an uninfected control (not recorded which). CDR3s leave out the opening cysteine and the closing phenylalanine or tryptophan. The order of the fields is V gene, J gene, clone size, CDR3 protein. Where a row states a size, it is once, few, many or the class of an expanded clone; other rows omit it.

>TRBV6-6|TRBJ1-4|many
ASSPTQGYLEKLF
>TRBV20-1|TRBJ2-5|.
SSDRGQGETQY
>TRBV19|TRBJ1-2|few
ASSIWTQGLLYGYT
>TRBV12-3/TRBV12-4|TRBJ1-1|few
ASSKAGEAF
>TRBV10-3|TRBJ1-2|few
AIMPSGLPYYGYT
>TRBV11-2|TRBJ2-2|many
ASSLEVTGTNTGELF
>TRBV3-1|TRBJ2-3|.
ASSPRLVDTQY
>TRBV12-3/TRBV12-4|TRBJ2-7|.
ASSPGGFYEQY
>TRBV5-1|TRBJ2-3|few
ASSFLTGSTDTQY
>TRBV7-8|TRBJ2-7|few
ASSLFPRAEDEQY
>TRBV6-6|TRBJ2-3|.
ASRGQGRPLDTQY
>TRBV20-1|TRBJ1-5|many
SATTGGALNQPQH
>TRBV6-1|TRBJ1-3|many
ASSGYRADTIY
>TRBV11-2|TRBJ2-3|.
ASSLDRQGTDTQY
>TRBV10-3|TRBJ1-1|once
AIGNRNTEAF
>TRBV11-2|TRBJ2-5|many
ASSLDGGPGDTQY
>TRBV2|TRBJ2-7|few
ARFVRQPSGVYEQY
>TRBV11-2|TRBJ1-2|.
ASSLGGYHYGYT
>TRBV29-1|TRBJ1-2|.
SVVGQAYGYT
>TRBV10-3|TRBJ1-5|many
ASRRGQDSNQPQH
>TRBV29-1|TRBJ1-1|.
SVLWQLEAF
>TRBV10-3|TRBJ1-6|few
AISEWQGANSPLH
>TRBV4-3|TRBJ2-1|.
ASSPQPNSPTKQF
>TRBV11-2|TRBJ2-2|many
ASRRLAGGSAGELF